These T cell receptor beta chains were read from a single sample in a study of identical twins. TCRdb analysed the 5' RACE reads with MiXCR anew, one entry per CDR3 protein. The sample carries some 240,000 distinct CDR3 sequences, more than 9% recorded once. What was sequenced was memory T cells sorted from blood. The origin of the receptors is a man over 45 in good health. Each CDR3 is given with its conserved first and last residue. The D gene is left open where the match is weak. Rows give clone size only sometimes, using once, few, many, or a class for an expanded clone.

d_call: -
j_call: TRBJ1-1
v_call: TRBV19
clone_size: many
cdr3_nt: TGTGCCAGTACGGAGGCCGGGACGGAAAACACTGAAGCTTTCTTT
cdr3_aa: CASTEAGTENTEAFF

d_call: -
j_call: TRBJ1-6
v_call: TRBV15
clone_size: many
cdr3_nt: TGTGCCACCAGCAGAGATCGTGTCTCCTATAATTCACCCCTCCACTTT
cdr3_aa: CATSRDRVSYNSPLHF

d_call: -
j_call: TRBJ2-1
v_call: TRBV4-2
clone_size: -
cdr3_nt: TGTGCCAGCAGCCAAGATGGGGGGAGCTCCTACAATGAGCAGTTCTTC
cdr3_aa: CASSQDGGSSYNEQFF

d_call: TRBD2
j_call: TRBJ2-1
v_call: TRBV25-1
clone_size: many
cdr3_nt: TGTGCCAGCAGTGACGTCCGGGGGGGGGCCTTTGGGAATGAGCAGTTCTTC
cdr3_aa: CASSDVRGGAFGNEQFF

d_call: TRBD1
j_call: TRBJ1-2
v_call: TRBV7-2
clone_size: few
cdr3_nt: TGTGCCAGCACTTGGCAGGGGGCCAGGGGCTACACCTTC
cdr3_aa: CASTWQGARGYTF

d_call: TRBD1
j_call: TRBJ1-1
v_call: TRBV3-1
clone_size: -
cdr3_nt: TGTGCCAGCAGCCAAGAAGGTTACTGGGACAGGGAAGGTACTGAAGCTTTCTTT
cdr3_aa: CASSQEGYWDREGTEAFF

d_call: -
j_call: TRBJ2-7
v_call: TRBV19
clone_size: -
cdr3_nt: TGTGCCAGTAGTATGAGGGGACCCAGCCCCTCCTACGAGCAGTACTTC
cdr3_aa: CASSMRGPSPSYEQYF

d_call: TRBD1
j_call: TRBJ2-5
v_call: TRBV5-6
clone_size: few
cdr3_nt: TGTGCCAGCAGCAGAATACAGGGGGCCAAACTCCAAGAGACCCAGTACTTC
cdr3_aa: CASSRIQGAKLQETQYF

d_call: -
j_call: TRBJ2-5
v_call: TRBV2
clone_size: few
cdr3_nt: TGTGCCAGCAGTGTTGGGGACCGAACCCAGTACTTC
cdr3_aa: CASSVGDRTQYF

d_call: TRBD1
j_call: TRBJ2-1
v_call: TRBV3-1
clone_size: many
cdr3_nt: TGTGCCAGCAGCCAAAAACGACAGGGGGGCTACAATGAGCAGTTCTTC
cdr3_aa: CASSQKRQGGYNEQFF

d_call: -
j_call: TRBJ1-3
v_call: TRBV13
clone_size: many
cdr3_nt: TGTGCCAGCAGCTATGGGTCTGGAAACACCATATATTTT
cdr3_aa: CASSYGSGNTIYF

d_call: TRBD2
j_call: TRBJ2-5
v_call: TRBV9
clone_size: few
cdr3_nt: TGTGCCAGCAGCGTAGCTCGGCTAGCGGGGGAGACCCAGTACTTC
cdr3_aa: CASSVARLAGETQYF

d_call: -
j_call: TRBJ1-6
v_call: TRBV7-2
clone_size: -
cdr3_nt: TGTGCCAGCAGCCCCCGGGAGGGAGGTTCACCCCTCCACTTT
cdr3_aa: CASSPREGGSPLHF

d_call: TRBD1
j_call: TRBJ1-1
v_call: TRBV7-9
clone_size: -
cdr3_nt: TGTGCCAGCAGCCCAAAACACAGGGGGGACACTGAAGCTTTCTTT
cdr3_aa: CASSPKHRGDTEAFF

d_call: -
j_call: TRBJ1-4
v_call: TRBV7-8
clone_size: few
cdr3_nt: TGTGCCAGCAGAAAGGGACATGGAGACGAAAAACTGTTTTTT
cdr3_aa: CASRKGHGDEKLFF

d_call: -
j_call: TRBJ2-1
v_call: TRBV6-5
clone_size: many
cdr3_nt: TGTGCCAGCAGTTCCCTCCCTAGCCGTGAGCAGTTCTTC
cdr3_aa: CASSSLPSREQFF

d_call: TRBD1
j_call: TRBJ1-1
v_call: TRBV20-1
clone_size: many
cdr3_nt: TGCAGTGCTACGGCACCGGGCAGGGGGCAAACTGAAGCTTTCTTT
cdr3_aa: CSATAPGRGQTEAFF

d_call: -
j_call: TRBJ2-7
v_call: TRBV5-1
clone_size: many
cdr3_nt: TGCGCCAGCAGATTAGGCTACGAGCAGTACTTC
cdr3_aa: CASRLGYEQYF

d_call: TRBD1
j_call: TRBJ2-7
v_call: TRBV5-1
clone_size: few
cdr3_nt: TGCGCCAGCAGCTCAACGGACAGGGGCGGCGAGCAGTACTTC
cdr3_aa: CASSSTDRGGEQYF

d_call: TRBD2
j_call: TRBJ2-7
v_call: TRBV7-9
clone_size: -
cdr3_nt: TGTGCCAGCAGCTCCACTAGCGGCCCAACCTACGAGCAGTACTTC
cdr3_aa: CASSSTSGPTYEQYF

d_call: -
j_call: TRBJ2-2
v_call: TRBV5-1
clone_size: -
cdr3_nt: TGCGCCAGCAGCTCCCGAGTGGGGGACACCGGGGAGCTGTTTTTT
cdr3_aa: CASSSRVGDTGELFF

d_call: TRBD1
j_call: TRBJ2-2
v_call: TRBV6-2/TRBV6-3
clone_size: many
cdr3_nt: TGTGCCAGCCGCACAGGGGTTCGCACCGGGGAGCTGTTTTTT
cdr3_aa: CASRTGVRTGELFF

d_call: -
j_call: TRBJ2-5
v_call: TRBV5-8
clone_size: many
cdr3_nt: TGTGCCAGCAGCTTAGGCTTGCCAGGCGAAATGACCCAGTACTTC
cdr3_aa: CASSLGLPGEMTQYF

d_call: -
j_call: TRBJ1-5
v_call: TRBV4-3
clone_size: -
cdr3_nt: TGCGCCAGCAGCCAAGAAGTCAACAGCAATCAGCCCCAGCATTTT
cdr3_aa: CASSQEVNSNQPQHF

d_call: TRBD1
j_call: TRBJ1-1
v_call: TRBV5-1
clone_size: few
cdr3_nt: TGCGCCAGCAAACCCGGGACAGGGAACACTGAAGCTTTCTTT
cdr3_aa: CASKPGTGNTEAFF

d_call: -
j_call: TRBJ2-7
v_call: TRBV27
clone_size: few
cdr3_nt: TGTGCCAGCAGTTTAAGGGGGGTACGCTACGAGCAGTACTTC
cdr3_aa: CASSLRGVRYEQYF

d_call: -
j_call: TRBJ2-2
v_call: TRBV6-1
clone_size: many
cdr3_nt: TGTGCCAGCAGTGCGCTTGGGGAGACCGGGGAGCTGTTTTTT
cdr3_aa: CASSALGETGELFF

d_call: -
j_call: TRBJ2-5
v_call: TRBV9
clone_size: -
cdr3_nt: TGTGCCAGCAGCTTCCAAGTCCAAGAGACCCAGTACTTC
cdr3_aa: CASSFQVQETQYF

d_call: -
j_call: TRBJ1-6
v_call: TRBV12-3/TRBV12-4
clone_size: many
cdr3_nt: TGTGCCAGCAAGGTTCAAAAAGATTCACCCCTCCACTTT
cdr3_aa: CASKVQKDSPLHF

d_call: -
j_call: TRBJ2-2
v_call: TRBV27
clone_size: -
cdr3_nt: TGTGCCAGCAGTTCGACGAGCACCGGGGAGCTGTTTTTT
cdr3_aa: CASSSTSTGELFF

d_call: TRBD1
j_call: TRBJ2-3
v_call: TRBV19
clone_size: -
cdr3_nt: TGTGCCAGTAGAGAGACAGGGGGTAGCACAGATACGCAGTATTTT
cdr3_aa: CASRETGGSTDTQYF

d_call: -
j_call: TRBJ2-2
v_call: TRBV18
clone_size: few
cdr3_nt: TGTGCCAGCTCGCAAAATCAGGGGAACACCGGGGAGCTGTTTTTT
cdr3_aa: CASSQNQGNTGELFF

d_call: -
j_call: TRBJ2-5
v_call: TRBV25-1
clone_size: -
cdr3_nt: TGTGCCAGCAGTGAATCCGGGGGGCCCTCAGAGACCCAGTACTTC
cdr3_aa: CASSESGGPSETQYF

d_call: TRBD2
j_call: TRBJ2-2
v_call: TRBV9
clone_size: -
cdr3_nt: TGTGCCAGCAGCGTGGGCGGGAGGGCCTCTGGGGAGCTGTTTTTT
cdr3_aa: CASSVGGRASGELFF

d_call: -
j_call: TRBJ2-3
v_call: TRBV27
clone_size: -
cdr3_nt: TGTGCCAGTCGCCGTACTAGCAGCTACACAGATACGCAGTATTTT
cdr3_aa: CASRRTSSYTDTQYF

d_call: -
j_call: TRBJ1-2
v_call: TRBV7-2
clone_size: many
cdr3_nt: TGTGCCAGCAGCTTAACCCCGTATGGCTACACCTTC
cdr3_aa: CASSLTPYGYTF

d_call: -
j_call: TRBJ2-7
v_call: TRBV6-2/TRBV6-3
clone_size: -
cdr3_nt: TGTGCCAGCAGCGACAGGTCTTCCTCCTACGAGCAGTACTTC
cdr3_aa: CASSDRSSSYEQYF

d_call: TRBD1
j_call: TRBJ2-1
v_call: TRBV10-3
clone_size: many
cdr3_nt: TGTGCCATCAGTGACCCGGGACAGGGTTTTGGGAATGAGCAGTTCTTC
cdr3_aa: CAISDPGQGFGNEQFF

d_call: TRBD1
j_call: TRBJ1-5
v_call: TRBV19
clone_size: many
cdr3_nt: TGTGCCAGTAGGGCGACAGGGCAGCAGCCCCAGCATTTT
cdr3_aa: CASRATGQQPQHF

d_call: TRBD1
j_call: TRBJ2-7
v_call: TRBV20-1
clone_size: -
cdr3_nt: TGCAGTGCTCCGGGGGACAGGGGTGGTAACGAGCAGTACTTC
cdr3_aa: CSAPGDRGGNEQYF

d_call: -
j_call: TRBJ1-2
v_call: TRBV7-2
clone_size: -
cdr3_nt: TGTGCCAGCAGCTTAGTTGGGGCCGGGGACTATGGCTACACCTTC
cdr3_aa: CASSLVGAGDYGYTF

d_call: TRBD2
j_call: TRBJ2-2
v_call: TRBV12-3/TRBV12-4
clone_size: -
cdr3_nt: TGTGCCAGCAGTTTAGTGGTAGCGGGGGGGCACTCGGACACCGGGGAGCTGTTTTTT
cdr3_aa: CASSLVVAGGHSDTGELFF

d_call: -
j_call: TRBJ2-1
v_call: TRBV24-1
clone_size: many
cdr3_nt: TGTGCCACCAGTGATTACACAGGGACGAAGCAGTTCTTC
cdr3_aa: CATSDYTGTKQFF

d_call: -
j_call: TRBJ2-2
v_call: TRBV7-8
clone_size: many
cdr3_nt: TGTGCCAGCAGCTTAGTATGGGCGGGCTGGGGGACCGGGGAGCTGTTTTTT
cdr3_aa: CASSLVWAGWGTGELFF

d_call: -
j_call: TRBJ2-7
v_call: TRBV7-2
clone_size: many
cdr3_nt: TGTGCCAGCAGCTTCGACGGCTCCTACGAGCAGTACTTC
cdr3_aa: CASSFDGSYEQYF

d_call: -
j_call: TRBJ2-3
v_call: TRBV7-2
clone_size: few
cdr3_nt: TGTGCCAGCAGCGATAGAGGGGTTGTCACAGATACGCAGTATTTT
cdr3_aa: CASSDRGVVTDTQYF

d_call: TRBD2
j_call: TRBJ2-3
v_call: TRBV20-1
clone_size: many
cdr3_nt: TGCAGTGCTACTGGACTAGCGGGGGACGGAACGCAGTATTTT
cdr3_aa: CSATGLAGDGTQYF

d_call: TRBD2
j_call: TRBJ2-5
v_call: TRBV20-1
clone_size: -
cdr3_nt: TGCAGTGCTAGTGTGGCAGCGGGAGGGCCGGGAGAGACCCAGTACTTC
cdr3_aa: CSASVAAGGPGETQYF

d_call: -
j_call: TRBJ2-7
v_call: TRBV5-1
clone_size: -
cdr3_nt: TGCGCCAGCAGGCCGGAAGCCAGCTACGAGCAGTACTTC
cdr3_aa: CASRPEASYEQYF

d_call: -
j_call: TRBJ2-7
v_call: TRBV29-1
clone_size: few
cdr3_nt: TGCAGCGTTGTATCAGGGTACGAGCAGTACTTC
cdr3_aa: CSVVSGYEQYF

d_call: -
j_call: TRBJ1-2
v_call: TRBV6-5
clone_size: few
cdr3_nt: TGTGCCAGCAGTTACACTGACAGCATCTGGAGCTATGGCTACACCTTC
cdr3_aa: CASSYTDSIWSYGYTF

d_call: -
j_call: TRBJ1-6
v_call: TRBV5-1
clone_size: many
cdr3_nt: TGCGCCAGCAGCTTGGCCGGTGGCAGGGATTCACCCCTCCACTTT
cdr3_aa: CASSLAGGRDSPLHF

d_call: TRBD2
j_call: TRBJ2-1
v_call: TRBV15
clone_size: few
cdr3_nt: TGTGCCACCAGCAGCGGAGGACTAGCGGATGGTCGGTACAATGAGCAGTTCTTC
cdr3_aa: CATSSGGLADGRYNEQFF

d_call: TRBD2
j_call: TRBJ2-7
v_call: TRBV6-1
clone_size: few
cdr3_nt: TGTGCCAGCAGTCAAACTAGCGGGGTCACATACGAGCAGTACTTC
cdr3_aa: CASSQTSGVTYEQYF